These T cell receptor beta chains were read from a single sample in a study of tumor-infiltrating lymphocytes in primary liver carcinoma. TCRdb analysed the multiplex PCR reads with MiXCR anew, one entry per CDR3 protein. The data contain roughly 22,000 distinct CDR3 sequences, around 84% of them singletons. Sequences were obtained from liver tumor tissue from sampling region 2. The receptors stem from a woman younger than 45 with primary liver carcinoma and hepatitis B virus infection. Both conserved end residues are part of each CDR3. D genes are given only for firm matches. Clone size is given for some rows only: seen once, a few or many times, or a class if the clone is expanded.

TRBJ2-3,NA,TRBV4-3,TRBD2,CGSSQEPVTSGSTGVIDTQYF,TGCGGCAGCAGCCAAGAGCCGGTAACTAGCGGGAGCACGGGGGTCATAGATACGCAGTATTTT
TRBJ2-1,NA,TRBV11-2,NA,CTSTLSVSPEQFF,TGTACCAGCACCTTAAGCGTTTCCCCCGAGCAGTTCTTC
TRBJ2-1,NA,TRBV9,TRBD1,CASSVGGQGRNELFF,TGTGCCAGCAGCGTAGGGGGACAGGGCCGCAATGAGCTGTTCTTC
TRBJ1-1,NA,TRBV11-2,NA,CGSSLLWVGTEALF,TGTGGCAGCAGCTTATTATGGGTCGGCACTGAAGCTTTATTT
TRBJ2-3,NA,TRBV30,NA,CVWRVVGAEDTQYF,TGTGTCTGGAGAGTGGTCGGGGCGGAAGATACGCAGTATTTT
TRBJ2-5,NA,TRBV11-2,NA,CACSFPGSWEPQYF,TGTGCCTGCAGCTTCCCGGGGAGCTGGGAGCCCCAGTACTTC
TRBJ2-3,NA,TRBV7-9,TRBD1,CARSADRDANTQYF,TGTGCCAGAAGCGCCGACAGGGACGCAAATACGCAGTATTTT
TRBJ2-7,NA,TRBV7-9,TRBD2,CASSWRLAAPYEQHF,TGTGCCAGCAGCTGGAGACTAGCCGCACCTTACGAGCAGCACTTC
TRBJ2-7,NA,TRBV4-3,NA,CASSQDFPGPYERYF,TGCGCTAGCAGCCAAGATTTTCCAGGGCCCTACGAGCGGTACTTC
TRBJ2-1,few,TRBV12-3/TRBV12-4,TRBD2,CASSLSGTSRLELFF,TGTGCCAGCAGCCTGTCAGGGACTAGCAGACTTGAGCTGTTCTTC
TRBJ2-1,NA,TRBV11-3,TRBD2,CACSRLAGGGYEEFF,TGTGCATGCAGCCGACTAGCGGGGGGGGGGTATGAGGAGTTCTTC
TRBJ2-2,NA,TRBV6-1,NA,CASSVTLPGGDANTGELFF,TGTGCCAGCAGTGTAACCCTTCCCGGGGGCGATGCGAACACCGGGGAGCTGTTTTTT
TRBJ2-7,once,TRBV10-3,NA,CAISETDYEKYF,TGTGCCATCAGCGAAACGGACTACGAGAAGTACTTC
TRBJ1-2,NA,TRBV11-2,NA,CASVPRGGDWSYGYTF,TGTGCCAGCGTCCCACGAGGCGGGGATTGGAGCTACGGCTACACCTTC
TRBJ2-7,NA,TRBV6-5,NA,CPSCYKGSSSYEQYF,TGTCCCAGCTGTTACAAGGGCAGCAGCTCCTACGAGCAGTACTTC
TRBJ2-7,once,TRBV4-1,NA,CASSQDPFSYEQYF,TGCGCCAGCAGTCAAGATCCCTTCTCCTACGAACAGTACTTC
TRBJ2-1,NA,TRBV12-3/TRBV12-4,TRBD2,CVSSLSGTSGLEQLF,TGTGTCAGCAGCCTGTCCGGGACTAGTGGACTTGAGCAGCTTTTC
TRBJ2-1,NA,TRBV28,NA,CASPILVGVFGYNEHFF,TGTGCCAGCCCCATACTAGTGGGAGTTTTCGGCTACAATGAGCACTTCTTC
TRBJ2-1,NA,TRBV4-2,TRBD2,CPSSQAGPDDEQFF,TGTCCTAGCAGCCAAGCGGGGCCCGATGATGAGCAGTTCTTC
TRBJ1-5,NA,TRBV6-1,TRBD1,CAGTEQGSVPSQPHHF,TGTGCCGGCACTGAACAGGGGAGCGTCCCCAGTCAGCCCCACCATTTT
TRBJ2-6,few,TRBV11-2,NA,CASSPVRGTGANVLTF,TGTGCCAGCAGCCCCGTTCGGGGGACTGGGGCCAACGTCCTGACTTTC
TRBJ2-1,few,TRBV7-8,TRBD2,CASSLIPGLVDSEQFF,TGTGCCAGCAGCTTAATCCCGGGACTAGTGGACAGTGAGCAGTTCTTC
TRBJ2-7,NA,TRBV6-6,NA,CASRKDGTGKEYF,TGTGCCAGCAGGAAGGACGGGACTGGCAAGGAGTACTTC
TRBJ1-2,NA,TRBV4-3,NA,CACSAELEIHGYTF,TGCGCCTGCAGCGCTGAGTTGGAGATCCATGGTTACACCTTC
TRBJ1-1,once,TRBV11-2,NA,CASSLSWAGTGAFF,TGTGCTAGCAGCTTATCATGGGCCGGCACTGGAGCTTTCTTT
TRBJ2-7,NA,TRBV7-8,NA,CASSSGRGRIMSSYEQYF,TGTGCGAGCAGCTCGGGCCGCGGTCGTATTATGAGCTCCTACGAGCAGTACTTC
TRBJ2-2,NA,TRBV29-1,NA,CSVVAWTGKLFF,TGCAGCGTTGTGGCTTGGACCGGGAAGCTGTTTTTT
TRBJ1-2,NA,TRBV4-3,NA,CANNAELEIYGYTF,TGCGCCAACAACGCTGAATTGGAGATCTATGGCTACACCTTC
TRBJ2-3,NA,TRBV11-2,TRBD2,CASSFTFGTSGSLYTHYF,TGTGCCAGCAGCTTCACATTTGGGACTAGCGGGAGTTTATATACGCACTATTTT
TRBJ2-1,NA,TRBV4-1,NA,CVSSQEWVPQSFYNEQFF,TGCGTAAGCAGCCAAGAATGGGTCCCCCAGAGCTTCTACAATGAGCAGTTCTTC
TRBJ2-1,NA,TRBV12-3/TRBV12-4,NA,CASRFRGASTYNEQFF,TGTGCCAGCAGATTCAGAGGGGCTAGCACATACAATGAGCAGTTCTTC
TRBJ2-7,NA,TRBV7-8,NA,CASSYPGLVLYEQYF,TGTGCAAGCAGCTACCCGGGACTGGTGCTCTACGAGCAGTACTTC
TRBJ2-7,NA,TRBV28,NA,CTSRRPGTRLSYEEYF,TGTACCAGCAGAAGACCCGGGACTCGTCTTTCCTACGAGGAGTACTTC
TRBJ1-1,NA,TRBV6-1,NA,CASRILGNTEAFF,TGTGCCAGCAGGATACTTGGGAACACTGAAGCTTTCTTT
TRBJ1-2,NA,TRBV6-5,NA,CASSSEFRTTRGYTF,TGTGCCAGCAGCAGCGAATTCAGGACCACTCGGGGCTACACCTTC
TRBJ2-5,NA,TRBV6-1,TRBD1,CASLVGQGRETQYF,TGTGCCAGCCTGGTCGGACAGGGTAGGGAGACCCAGTACTTC
TRBJ2-6,NA,TRBV6-6,TRBD1,CASSYPGTGVPGANVMTF,TGTGCCAGCAGTTACCCGGGGACAGGGGTCCCTGGGGCCAATGTCATGACTTTC
TRBJ2-3,few,TRBV11-3,TRBD2,CASSFRTSTVTQYF,TGTGCCAGCAGCTTCAGGACTAGCACAGTTACGCAGTATTTT
TRBJ1-1,NA,TRBV11-2,NA,CASRYRGGMAEAFF,TGTGCTAGCAGATATAGAGGGGGGATGGCTGAAGCTTTCTTT
TRBJ1-1,NA,TRBV4-3,NA,CASCHDPGSPAFF,TGCGCCAGCTGCCATGATCCGGGGTCTCCAGCCTTCTTT
TRBJ2-7,NA,TRBV11-2,NA,CANGLGSNYEQYF,TGTGCCAACGGCTTAGGGAGTAACTACGAGCAGTATTTC
TRBJ2-2,NA,TRBV6-5,TRBD1,CASSHYTRQGFTGRLFF,TGTGCTAGCAGTCACTACACCCGACAGGGGTTCACCGGGAGGCTGTTTTTT
TRBJ1-4,NA,TRBV11-2,NA,CAISLFQRSTNEKLFF,TGTGCCATCAGCTTGTTTCAGAGATCCACTAATGAAAAACTGTTTTTT
TRBJ2-3,NA,TRBV7-2,TRBD2,CASCDGTSGSYTQYF,TGTGCCAGCTGCGATGGGACTAGCGGGAGTTATACGCAGTATTTT
TRBJ1-3,NA,TRBV10-3,NA,CAISESVSRTIYF,TGTGCCATCAGTGAGTCAGTTTCTAGAACCATATATTTT
TRBJ2-7,NA,TRBV11-2,NA,CASSLGSNYERNF,TGTGCCAGCAGCTTAGGCTCAAACTACGAGAGGAACTTC
TRBJ2-4,NA,TRBV20-1,NA,CNASGQNSVFDKNIQYF,TGCAATGCTAGTGGCCAGAACAGTGTATTCGACAAAAACATTCAGTACTTC
TRBJ2-1,NA,TRBV4-2,TRBD2,CASSHHIAGGSRGEQFF,TGTGCCAGCAGCCACCATATTGCGGGAGGGTCCAGAGGTGAGCAGTTCTTC
TRBJ2-3,NA,TRBV11-2,NA,CVSSLGLPTDTQYF,TGTGTCAGCAGCCTGGGACTGCCCACAGATACACAGTATTTT
TRBJ1-1,NA,TRBV11-2,NA,CDSSLLWAGTGAFF,TGTGACAGCAGTTTATTATGGGCCGGCACTGGAGCTTTCTTT
TRBJ2-3,many,TRBV12-3/TRBV12-4,NA,CASSPLRQVSTDMQYF,TGTGCCAGCAGTCCCCTTCGACAGGTCTCCACAGATATGCAGTATTTT
TRBJ2-7,NA,TRBV11-3,NA,CASILDREPSNEQYF,TGTGCCAGCATCTTAGACCGGGAACCCTCCAACGAGCAGTACTTC
TRBJ2-3,NA,TRBV5-4,NA,CTSSNPVASGSGTDTQYF,NA
TRBJ1-2,NA,TRBV28,NA,CVSSQPQNYGHTF,TGTGTCAGCAGTCAGCCTCAGAACTATGGCCACACCTTC